These 12 T cell receptor beta chains share one sample of origin, sequenced in a study of shared clonotypes between healthy human individuals. Naive CD8 cells were CD45RO-negative, positively selected for CCR7, excluding terminally differentiated effector memory CD45RA+ cells. The method was immunoSEQ multiplex PCR; TCRdb's version includes in-frame clones alone and lacks a portion of them. The sample has about 2.2 million clones, just under 95% seen once; the top ten hold less than 2%. The sequenced sample consisted of naive CD8+ T cells from PBMCs. Receptors were obtained from a man younger than 35 in good health. Some clones in this sample may be carry-over from other donors' samples.

The chain recombines TRBV28 with TRBJ2-7; TRBD1 matches at 7 bases. This CDR3 is 15 amino acids long. J was trimmed by 3 bases and V by 6 bases; bases with no gene match: 11. Germline V gene sequence: CDR1 MDHEN, CDR2 SYDVKM. The CDR3 protein is CASRTRDSTFYEQYF. The DNA of the CDR3 is TGTGCCAGCAGGACCCGGGACAGTACTTTCTACGAGCAGTACTTC.

V gene TRBV4-2 combines with J gene TRBJ2-1; 7 bases are shared with TRBD2. Germline CDR1 is LGHNA and CDR2 is YNFKEQ. The length of the CDR3 is 15 residues. Trimming cost V 0 bases and J 4 bases; bases outside gene matches: 3. The CDR3 protein is CASSQDSGSYNEQFF. CDR3 bases: TGTGCCAGCAGCCAAGATAGCGGGTCATACAATGAGCAGTTCTTC.

J is TRBJ2-7 and V is TRBV21-1; the tabulated D call, TRBD1, remains unverified against the DNA. TRBV21-1 is marked as a pseudogene. This CDR3 is 18 amino acids long. CDR3 region: CASRPDTIGTETSYEQYF. CDR3 bases: TGTGCCAGCAGGCCGGACACGATTGGGACAGAGACATCCTACGAGCAGTACTTC.

The chain's CDR3 is CASSLSVGSYEQYF. As DNA, the CDR3 is TGTGCCAGCAGTTTATCTGTGGGCAGCTACGAGCAGTACTTC. This chain joins TRBV27 and TRBJ2-7; D not certain. Trimming took off 0 bases at V and 3 bases at J, with 9 bases between the two ends. This CDR3 has 14 amino acids. Per the germline V gene, CDR1 is MNHEY and CDR2 is SMNVEV (reference sequence).

This clone was picked up one time. This chain uses TRBV7-2 with TRBJ2-3; 7 bases are a match to TRBD2. CDR3 size: 19 residues. Germline V gives CDR1 SGHTA, CDR2 FQGNSA. The junction had 22 bases not matched to a gene; V was cut back by 7 bases and J by 3 bases. CDR3 coding DNA: TGTGCCAGCACCTCATGGGAGCTAGACGGAGGGAGGGTAACAGATACGCAGTATTTT. This codes for CASTSWELDGGRVTDTQYF.

This clone was picked up a small number of times. The chain uses TRBV7-9 and TRBJ2-5; no firm D call. Germline V lookup: CDR1 SEHNR, CDR2 FQNEAQ (reference sequence). V dropped 2 bases and J dropped 4 bases, with 8 bases sitting between them. The CDR3 extends over 13 amino acids. The CDR3 sequence is CASSLSRGETQYF. CDR3 DNA sequence: TGTGCCAGCAGCTTATCTCGTGGAGAGACCCAGTACTTC.

The rearrangement uses TRBV6-6 and TRBJ2-7, with D perhaps matching TRBD2 (7 bases). Germline loops: CDR1 MNHNY, CDR2 SVGAGI (reference sequence). CDR3 size: 15 residues. V gave up 10 bases and J gave up 0 bases, with 19 bases separating them. This CDR3 is CATQEGGGPSYEQYF. The DNA for the CDR3 is TGTGCCACTCAAGAAGGGGGGGGTCCCTCCTACGAGCAGTACTTC.

V is TRBV7-9 and J is TRBJ2-4, with TRBD1 matching 9 bases. The CDR3 has 14 amino acids. The germline V gene has CDR1 SEHNR and CDR2 FQNEAQ (reference sequence). Losses at the gene ends were 3 bases for V and 5 bases for J; bases not matched to a gene: 2. The CDR3: CASSLWDRENIQYF. CDR3 nucleotide sequence: TGTGCCAGCAGCTTGTGGGACAGGGAAAACATTCAGTACTTC. The whole variable domain, remainder taken from reference TRBV7-9 and TRBJ2-4, is DTGVSQNPRHKITKRGQNVTFRCDPISEHNRLYWYRQTLGQGPEFLTYFQNEAQLEKSRLLSDRFSAERPKGSFSTLEIQRTEQGDSAMYLCASSLWDRENIQYFGAGTRLSVL.

CDR3 sequence reads: CAWSVGRSRYEQYF. CDR3 sequence (DNA): TGTGCCTGGAGTGTCGGCAGGTCGAGATACGAGCAGTACTTC. The chain is built from TRBV30 and TRBJ2-7; no reliable D call. V was cut by 0 bases and J by 4 bases, with 13 bases left in between. The CDR3 spans 14 residues. From germline, CDR1 is GTSNPN and CDR2 SVGIG (reference sequence).

This chain joins TRBV2 and TRBJ2-7, with 7 nucleotides matching TRBD1. Germline CDR1 and CDR2: SNHLY and FYNNEI. Trimming removed 5 bases from V and 2 bases from J; junction bases left unmatched: 6. The CDR3 is made up of 14 amino acids. The CDR3 protein is CASSPGQRTYEQYF. DNA of the CDR3: TGTGCCAGCAGTCCGGGACAGCGTACCTACGAGCAGTACTTC.

V and J are TRBV28 and TRBJ2-7, with 10 bases aligning to TRBD2. From germline, CDR1 is MDHEN and CDR2 SYDVKM. J lost 4 bases, V lost 5 bases, and 11 bases had no gene match. The length of the CDR3 is 16 residues. The CDR3 DNA reads TGTGCCAGCAGTCTTATACTAGCGGGAACGGGGTACGAGCAGTACTTC. Its protein is CASSLILAGTGYEQYF.

This clone was seen once. Different DNA sequences within this sample yield the same CDR3. The V call is TRBV27, the J call TRBJ1-2, with 8 positions matching TRBD1. The CDR3 runs to 13 residues. Germline assignment: CDR1 MNHEY and CDR2 SMNVEV (reference sequence). The J segment lost 7 bases and the V segment lost 2 bases, leaving 3 bases of the junction unmatched. Written as DNA, the CDR3 is TGTGCCAGCAGTTTAACAGGGGGGGGTGGCTACACCTTC. This translates into CASSLTGGGGYTF.